One and the same sample provided the 32 T cell receptor beta chains below, sequenced in a study of T cell responses to AZD1222 COVID-19 vaccine. The repertoire was sequenced with immunoSEQ multiplex PCR; TCRdb's copy has only in-frame clones and lacks some. The sample carries 150,000 to 200,000 clones, approximately 94% recorded once. The starting material was peripheral blood, obtained 28 days after the second AZD1222 dose. Receptor source: an adult who received the AZD1222 COVID-19 vaccine.

The chain combines TRBV19 with TRBJ1-3; D remains unclear. CDR1 and CDR2 (germline): LNHDA, SQIVND (reference sequence). The CDR3 length is 14 residues. With 6 bases removed from V and 0 bases from J, the gap between germline ends came to 9 bases. The CDR3 loop is CASRSGSSGNTIYF. For the CDR3, the DNA is TGTGCCAGTAGAAGCGGGAGCTCTGGAAACACCATATATTTT.

The CDR3, as DNA: TGTGCCAGCTCACCACGGGGACAGGGGAGGGAAGGCTACACCTTC. Translation: CASSPRGQGREGYTF. The chain carries TRBV18 and TRBJ1-2, with TRBD1 identical over 10 bases. Germline CDR1 and CDR2: KGHSH and LQKENI. The CDR3 covers 15 residues. Trimming at V came to 1 base and at J to 8 bases, leaving 7 bases not matched to a gene.

This chain joins TRBV6-5 and TRBJ2-1, with TRBD2 matching 7 bases. CDR3 length equals 15 residues. Trimming at V came to 6 bases and at J to 6 bases, leaving 11 bases not matched to a gene. Germline loops: CDR1 MNHEY, CDR2 SVGAGI. CDR3 coding DNA: TGTGCCAGCAGCCCCCAGCGGGATCTAGGCAATGAGCAGTTCTTC. It codes for CASSPQRDLGNEQFF.

V gene TRBV29-1 combines with J gene TRBJ2-7; D not certain. The CDR3 runs to 13 residues. The germline CDR1 and CDR2 sequences are SQVTM and ANQGSEA. V was pared by 4 bases and J by 4 bases, with 14 bases between. Here the CDR3 DNA reads TGCAGCGTTGGGCTTCACGATAAGTACGAGCAGTACTTC. Translating it yields CSVGLHDKYEQYF.

This clone was observed a single time. J is TRBJ1-2 and V is TRBV11-2; 9 bases agree with TRBD1. With 4 bases clipped from V and 4 bases from J, the junction kept 7 bases outside the gene matches. CDR1 is SGHAT, CDR2 FQNNGV, per germline. The CDR3 has 15 residues. CDR3 in DNA: TGTGCCAGCAGCTACACGGGACAGGGCACCTATGGCTACACCTTC. Translated, it gives CASSYTGQGTYGYTF.

The V call is TRBV2, the J call TRBJ2-5; TRBD1 aligns across 9 bases. Trimming cost V 6 bases and J 5 bases; bases outside gene matches: 7. Germline lookup yields CDR1 SNHLY and CDR2 FYNNEI. CDR3 length: 14 residues. CDR3 nucleotide sequence: TGTGCCAGCAGGTCACAGGGGGCTTGGGAGACCCAGTACTTC. The encoded protein is CASRSQGAWETQYF.

CDR3 sequence reads: CASSLGPEDEQYF. The CDR3 nucleotides are TGTGCCAGCAGCTTAGGCCCGGAGGACGAGCAGTACTTC. The chain uses TRBV5-6 and TRBJ2-7; TRBD2 might be the D (5 bases). This CDR3 region has 13 residues. Deletions cut 2 bases from V and 5 bases from J, with 11 bases between. Germline assignment: CDR1 SGHDT and CDR2 YYEEEE. Supplemented by reference TRBV5-6 and TRBJ2-7, the full variable domain reads DAGVTQSPTHLIKTRGQQVTLRCSPKSGHDTVSWYQQALGQGPQFIFQYYEEEERQRGNFPDRFSGHQFPNYSSELNVNALLLGDSALYLCASSLGPEDEQYFGPGTRLTVT.

The sample holds one count of this clone. V gene TRBV18 combines with J gene TRBJ1-5; D is perhaps TRBD1 (6 bases). Germline V gene lookup returns CDR1 KGHSH and CDR2 LQKENI. Trimming removed 3 bases at V and 3 bases at J, with 9 bases between. This CDR3 contains 14 residues. The CDR3 is CASSPGQNNQPQHF. CDR3 DNA: TGTGCCAGCTCACCCGGACAGAACAATCAGCCCCAGCATTTT.

The V and J genes are TRBV29-1 and TRBJ2-7; D is undetermined. The germline CDR1 and CDR2 sequences are SQVTM and ANQGSEA. Trimming took off 4 bases at V and 2 bases at J, with 12 bases between the two ends. This CDR3 comprises 13 residues. CDR3 in amino acids: CSVVTGSPYEQYF. In DNA, the CDR3 is TGCAGCGTTGTCACTGGTTCCCCCTACGAGCAGTACTTC.

The chain combines TRBV27 with TRBJ2-1; 8 bases are shared with TRBD2. The CDR3 runs to 16 residues. With V trimmed by 5 bases and J by 4 bases, 10 bases remained unmatched. The germline V gene has CDR1 MNHEY and CDR2 SMNVEV (reference sequence). The CDR3 bases are TGTGCCAGCAGTCACCTCTCCGGGAGGGGGTACAATGAGCAGTTCTTC. Translation gives CASSHLSGRGYNEQFF.

CDR3 sequence (DNA): TGTGCCAGCAGTTACTCCCCATTTATGGGGAGAGAGACCCAGTACTTC. Its translation: CASSYSPFMGRETQYF. The chain carries TRBV6-5 and TRBJ2-5, with a possible D match to TRBD2 (5 bases). Germline CDR1 reads MNHEY; CDR2 reads SVGAGI. Trimming removed 0 bases at V and 4 bases at J, with 15 bases between. The CDR3 consists of 16 residues.

This clone was seen more than once but under ten times. The chain recombines TRBV7-6 with TRBJ2-7; D gene ambiguous. In germline, CDR1 is SGHVS, CDR2 FNYEAQ. CDR3 length equals 16 residues. V was pared by 1 base and J by 0 bases, with 13 bases between. The CDR3 DNA follows: TGTGCCAGCAGCTTAGGTGCTGCGGATAGCTCCTACGAGCAGTACTTC. Protein sequence: CASSLGAADSSYEQYF.

The gene calls are TRBV3-1 (or the pseudogene TRBV3-2) and TRBJ2-5, with 11 bases matching TRBD2. The germline CDR1 and CDR2 sequences are LGHDT and YNNKEL (reference sequence). The CDR3 length is 16 residues. J gave up 4 bases and V 4 bases, and 8 bases lay outside the gene matches. The CDR3: CASSPLAGGPPETQYF. DNA of the CDR3: TGTGCCAGCAGCCCCTTAGCGGGAGGGCCTCCAGAGACCCAGTACTTC.

V usage is TRBV24-1 and J usage is TRBJ2-7; TRBD2 matches 7 bases. Germline loops: CDR1 KGHDR, CDR2 SFDVKD. This CDR3 region has 14 residues. V trimming: 9 bases; J trimming: 0 bases; junction bases outside the gene matches: 7. In DNA, the CDR3 is TGTGCCACCCACGGGAGGTTTATCTCCTACGAGCAGTACTTC. Protein product: CATHGRFISYEQYF.

The rearrangement links TRBV12-5 to TRBJ1-1, with TRBD1 as a possible D gene (5 bases). This CDR3 is 14 amino acids long. The germline V and J ends were trimmed by 6 bases and 1 base, with 12 bases remaining between them. Germline assignment: CDR1 LGHNT and CDR2 FRNRAP. The CDR3 protein is CASGTDNPNTEAFF. Here the CDR3 DNA reads TGTGCTAGTGGGACGGACAACCCGAACACTGAAGCTTTCTTT.

This clone was seen only once. The chain joins TRBV24-1 to TRBJ1-5; 7 nucleotides match TRBD1. V dropped 6 bases and J dropped 7; count of bases not matched to a gene: 2. The CDR3 sequence is 12 residues long. CDR1 and CDR2 (germline): KGHDR, SFDVKD. The CDR3 sequence is CATSIGGQPQHF. The CDR3, as DNA: TGTGCCACCAGTATAGGGGGCCAGCCCCAGCATTTT.

The chain employs TRBV7-8 and TRBJ2-3, with D perhaps assigned TRBD1 or TRBD2 (5 bases each). Trimming removed 5 bases from V and 2 bases from J, with 8 bases in between. The CDR3 has 13 amino acids. The germline gives CDR1 SGHVS, CDR2 FQNEAQ. The CDR3 protein is CASSPGLTDTQYF. CDR3 sequence (DNA): TGTGCCAGCAGCCCGGGGCTCACAGATACGCAGTATTTT.

The rearrangement links TRBV21-1 to TRBJ1-1; the table names TRBD1, a call not compared with the DNA. TRBV21-1 is given as a pseudogene. This CDR3 spans 16 amino acids. The CDR3 nucleotides are TGTGCCAGCAGCAAAGGGAGGACAGGCCCGAACACTGAAGCTTTCTTT. Protein: CASSKGRTGPNTEAFF.

The gene calls are TRBV3-1 (or the pseudogene TRBV3-2) and TRBJ1-4, with 8 bases aligning to TRBD1. The germline gives CDR1 LGHDT, CDR2 YNNKEL (reference sequence). The V and J ends lost 6 bases and 8 bases, in that order; junction bases with no gene match: 8. This CDR3 has 14 residues. This chain's CDR3 is CASRARDRNEKLFF. In nucleotides, the CDR3 is TGTGCCAGCAGAGCCCGGGACAGGAACGAAAAACTGTTTTTT.

This clone was recorded only once. This chain connects TRBV5-1 to TRBJ2-7, with 7 bases fitting TRBD1. CDR1 and CDR2 (germline): SGHRS, YFSETQ. CDR3 length: 14 amino acids. V shed 4 bases, J shed 0 bases, and the junction held 4 bases outside the gene matches. The CDR3 protein is CASSPRQGSYEQYF. Here the CDR3 DNA reads TGCGCCAGCAGCCCGCGACAGGGCTCCTACGAGCAGTACTTC.

This clone has a single count. This CDR3 is CATSDTFGWTGELFF. CDR3 nucleotide sequence: TGTGCCACCAGTGACACATTCGGCTGGACCGGGGAGCTGTTTTTT. This rearrangement joins TRBV24-1 to TRBJ2-2, with D unclear. V was shortened by 4 bases and J by 5 bases, with 13 bases between the two germline ends. The germline V gene encodes CDR1 KGHDR and CDR2 SFDVKD. CDR3 length: 15 residues.

This rearrangement joins TRBV5-1 to TRBJ2-3; a possible D gene is TRBD2 (5 bases). The CDR3 has 14 residues. The V gene lost 6 bases and the J gene lost 0 bases, with 11 bases spanning the gap. The germline V gene encodes CDR1 SGHRS and CDR2 YFSETQ. CDR3 DNA sequence: TGCGCCAGCACCAGCGGCCCTAGCACAGATACGCAGTATTTT. It translates to CASTSGPSTDTQYF. The full variable domain, in which reference TRBV5-1 and TRBJ2-3 provide the parts outside the CDR3, is KAGVTQTPRYLIKTRGQQVTLSCSPISGHRSVSWYQQTPGQGLQFLFEYFSETQRNKGNFPGRFSGRQFSNSRSEMNVSTLELGDSALYLCASTSGPSTDTQYFGPGTRLTVL.

V gene TRBV7-9 combines with J gene TRBJ2-3; 13 nucleotides align to TRBD2. The CDR3 length is 17 residues. V lost 2 bases and J lost 5; bases outside the gene matches: 7. Germline V gives CDR1 SEHNR, CDR2 FQNEAQ (reference sequence). The CDR3 DNA reads as TGTGCCAGCAGCTTATCCACTAGCGGGAGGGAGGTAGATACGCAGTATTTT. Translating gives CASSLSTSGREVDTQYF.

The chain employs TRBV29-1 and TRBJ2-1; D is possibly TRBD1 (6 bases). The CDR3 covers 14 residues. Looked up from germline, CDR1 is SQVTM and CDR2 is ANQGSEA. V was cut by 3 bases and J by 4 bases, with 13 bases left in between. CDR3 sequence: CSVDGRGDYNEQFF. The CDR3 coding sequence is TGCAGCGTTGATGGCAGGGGAGATTACAATGAGCAGTTCTTC.

The V call is TRBV28, the J call TRBJ1-2; D might be TRBD1 (5 bases). The CDR3 totals 13 residues. With 6 bases removed from V and 4 bases from J, the gap between germline ends came to 12 bases. Germline lookup yields CDR1 MDHEN and CDR2 SYDVKM. The CDR3 DNA reads TGTGCCAGCAGCGACGACAGAAGCTATGGCTACACCTTC. Residues: CASSDDRSYGYTF.

The chain's CDR3 is CASSSGQGGYGYTF. CDR3 bases: TGTGCCAGCAGTTCGGGACAGGGAGGGTATGGCTACACCTTC. The gene calls are TRBV28 and TRBJ1-2, with TRBD1 matching over 9 bases. The CDR3 is 14 amino acids. V shed 4 bases, J shed 5 bases, and the junction held 5 bases outside the gene matches. Germline-derived CDR1 and CDR2 are MDHEN and SYDVKM.

The gene calls are TRBV9 and TRBJ2-3, with TRBD1 identical over 10 bases. Losses at the gene ends were 3 bases for V and 5 bases for J; bases not matched to a gene: 6. Germline-derived CDR1 and CDR2 are SGDLS and YYNGEE. The CDR3 extends over 15 amino acids. In DNA, the CDR3 is TGTGCCAGCAGCGCTAGACAGGGGGCGGGAGATACGCAGTATTTT. It specifies CASSARQGAGDTQYF. The full variable domain, its missing parts supplied by reference TRBV9 and TRBJ2-3, is DSGVTQTPKHLITATGQRVTLRCSPRSGDLSVYWYQQSLDQGLQFLIQYYNGEERAKGNILERFSAQQFPDLHSELNLSSLELGDSALYFCASSARQGAGDTQYFGPGTRLTVL.

J is TRBJ2-5 and V is TRBV11-1; weak D call: TRBD2 (5 bases). Germline-derived CDR1 and CDR2 are SGHAT and FQDESV (reference sequence). CDR3 length: 14 residues. V was trimmed by 5 bases and J by 2 bases, leaving 12 bases between them. The CDR3 DNA is TGTGCCAGCAGCAAAAGGAGGAAACAAGAGACCCAGTACTTC. This translates into CASSKRRKQETQYF.

This clone was detected a few times. This chain connects TRBV7-9 to TRBJ1-1; the D is unclear. V was pared by 8 bases and J by 7 bases, with 17 bases between. CDR3 length equals 13 residues. In germline, CDR1 is SEHNR, CDR2 FQNEAQ (reference sequence). The CDR3 region is CASQLGRPLEAFF. The CDR3 DNA reads TGTGCCAGCCAATTAGGGAGACCACTTGAAGCTTTCTTT. The full variable domain, completed using reference TRBV7-9 and TRBJ1-1, is DTGVSQNPRHKITKRGQNVTFRCDPISEHNRLYWYRQTLGQGPEFLTYFQNEAQLEKSRLLSDRFSAERPKGSFSTLEIQRTEQGDSAMYLCASQLGRPLEAFFGQGTRLTVV.

The rearrangement uses TRBV4-3 and TRBJ2-3, with TRBD2 identical over 9 bases. The V segment lost 2 bases and the J segment 0 bases; nucleotides outside the gene matches: 12. CDR3 length equals 19 residues. Germline CDR1 and CDR2: LGHNA and YSLEER. CDR3 region: CASSQFFLAGQGSTDTQYF. The DNA for the CDR3 is TGCGCCAGCAGCCAATTTTTCCTAGCGGGACAAGGCAGCACAGATACGCAGTATTTT.

The chain is built from TRBV6-6 and TRBJ1-1; D uncertain. This CDR3 comprises 12 residues. Germline V lookup: CDR1 MNHNY, CDR2 SVGAGI (reference sequence). Between the trimmed V and J ends, which lost 6 bases and 3 bases, there was a span of 8 bases. The CDR3 loop is CASSLADTEAFF. The CDR3 region has the DNA TGTGCCAGCAGCCTCGCGGACACTGAAGCTTTCTTT.

The genes are TRBV6-6 and TRBJ1-2, with a possible D match to TRBD1 (5 bases). The CDR3 consists of 15 residues. V shed 2 bases and J shed 0 bases, with 10 bases lying between them. From germline, CDR1 is MNHNY and CDR2 SVGAGI (reference sequence). The CDR3 DNA sequence: TGTGCCAGCAGTTACGGGGACGGAGCTAACTATGGCTACACCTTC. Translating it yields CASSYGDGANYGYTF.